The rows below give T cell receptor beta chains drawn from one sample of a study of shared clonotypes between healthy human individuals. Repertoires were generated with immunoSEQ multiplex PCR, while TCRdb's copy carries only in-frame clones and drops some. The top ten hold 1.2% of the sample, which has about 2 million clones, approximately 95% seen once. The specimen was naive CD8+ T cells sorted from blood. These receptors originate from a young man in good health. The CDR3 runs from the conserved cysteine through the conserved F or W. The order of the fields is D gene, clone size, J gene, V gene, CDR3 DNA, CDR3 protein. D genes are given only for firm matches. Clone size is stated in some rows and not others, as once, few, many or a class when expanded.

>NA|NA|TRBJ1-1|TRBV5-1
TGCGCCAGCAGCCGCGAGGGGTTGGACACTGAAGCTTTCTTT
CASSREGLDTEAFF
>NA|NA|TRBJ2-6|TRBV11-2
TGTGCCAGCAGCTTAACTGGGGCCAACGTCCTGACTTTC
CASSLTGANVLTF
>NA|NA|TRBJ1-2|TRBV5-8
TGTGCCAGCAGCTTGGACCTACAAGGAGGGGGCTACACCTTC
CASSLDLQGGGYTF
>NA|few|TRBJ2-2|TRBV19
TGTGCCAGTAGTCTCCTGGGGGCCGGGGAGCTGTTTTTT
CASSLLGAGELFF
>NA|NA|TRBJ2-7|TRBV5-1
TGCGCCAGCAGCTTGTGGCCCGGGACCGAGCAGTACTTC
CASSLWPGTEQYF
>NA|NA|TRBJ1-6|TRBV10-3
TGTGCCATCAGTGAGTCGATGGGGGCCCTCCACTTT
CAISESMGALHF
>TRBD1|NA|TRBJ1-2|TRBV6-1
TGTGCCAGCAGTGAGGGACAGACACCAGGTGGCTACACCTTC
CASSEGQTPGGYTF
>NA|once|TRBJ2-6|TRBV19
TGTGCCAGTAGTATAGGTACGGGGGCCAACGTCCTGACTTTC
CASSIGTGANVLTF
>TRBD1|NA|TRBJ2-3|TRBV28
TGTGCCAGCAGTACTACAAGTAGTGACAGGGGGCGCAAAGAGTACACAGATACGCAGTATTTT
CASSTTSSDRGRKEYTDTQYF
>TRBD1|NA|TRBJ2-7|TRBV27
TGTGCCAGCAGTACGGGGGACAGGGGGGGCGAGCAGTACTTC
CASSTGDRGGEQYF
>NA|NA|TRBJ2-1|TRBV6-4
TGTGCCAGCAGTGCTTCAGGGAACTCCTACAATGAGCAGTTCTTC
CASSASGNSYNEQFF
>TRBD1|NA|TRBJ2-5|TRBV10-1
TGCGCCAGCAGTGAGAGGACAGGGGAGACCCAGTACTTC
CASSERTGETQYF
>NA|once|TRBJ1-6|TRBV27
TGTGCCAGTATGTGGGGGGGTGCGAATTCACCCCTCCACTTT
CASMWGGANSPLHF
>NA|NA|TRBJ1-4|TRBV1
TGCACCAGCAGCCAATCGACAGGCCTTAATGAAAAACTGTTTTTT
CTSSQSTGLNEKLFF
>TRBD1|NA|TRBJ1-5|TRBV27
TGTGCCAGCAGTTTAGTCCAGGGGGTCAATCAGCCCCAGCATTTT
CASSLVQGVNQPQHF
>TRBD1|NA|TRBJ2-7|TRBV7-8
TGTGCCAGCAGCTCGGGACAGGCGCTCTACGAGCAGTACTTC
CASSSGQALYEQYF
>NA|NA|TRBJ2-7|TRBV29-1
TGCAGCGTTGATCAGGGAAGCTACGAGCAGTACTTC
CSVDQGSYEQYF
>TRBD2|NA|TRBJ2-1|TRBV27
TGTGCCAGCAGTTTATCAGCGGGAATGCATGAGCAGTTCTTC
CASSLSAGMHEQFF
>TRBD1|NA|TRBJ2-7|TRBV5-1
TGCGCCAGCAGCGCCGGGACAGGTTCCTACGAGCAGTACTTC
CASSAGTGSYEQYF
>TRBD1|NA|TRBJ1-3|TRBV19
TGTGCCAGTAGCCCCGGGACAGGAGGAAACACCATATATTTT
CASSPGTGGNTIYF
>NA|NA|TRBJ1-1|TRBV28
TGTGCCAGCAGTTTAGTGCGGACTGAAGCTTTCTTT
CASSLVRTEAFF
>NA|once|TRBJ1-1|TRBV13
TGTGCCAGCAGCTACTCCGGGGTGAACACTGAAGCTTTCTTT
CASSYSGVNTEAFF
>TRBD1|NA|TRBJ1-4|TRBV6-1
TGTGCCAGCACGGGGACAGGGCTAAATGAAAAACTGTTTTTT
CASTGTGLNEKLFF
>TRBD2|NA|TRBJ2-7|TRBV4-3
TGCGCCAGCAGCGAAGGACTAGCGGAGGCCTACGAGCAGTACTTC
CASSEGLAEAYEQYF
>TRBD2|NA|TRBJ2-1|TRBV19
TGTGCCAGTAGTACCGAGACGCTACTAGCGGGGGGGCCGGAGCAGTTCTTC
CASSTETLLAGGPEQFF
>NA|NA|TRBJ2-7|TRBV27
TGTGCCAGCAGTCTAGAGGGGCGCTTCCACGAGCAGTACTTC
CASSLEGRFHEQYF
>TRBD1|NA|TRBJ2-5|TRBV28
TGTGCCAGCAGTTGGGGACAGGGAGATTTGGAGACCCAGTACTTC
CASSWGQGDLETQYF
>NA|once|TRBJ2-5|TRBV7-9
TGTGCCAGCAGCTTAGTCCGGGCAGATCAAGAGACCCAGTACTTC
CASSLVRADQETQYF
>NA|NA|TRBJ1-5|TRBV4-1
TGCGCCAGCAGCCAAGATGCAGCACAGCCCCAGCATTTT
CASSQDAAQPQHF
>NA|NA|TRBJ1-1|TRBV2
TGTGCCAGCAGTGAACTGGGTAACACTGAAGCTTTCTTT
CASSELGNTEAFF
>NA|NA|TRBJ1-5|TRBV7-6
TGTGCCAGCAGCTTAGGGATTAATCAGCCCCAGCATTTT
CASSLGINQPQHF
>TRBD2|NA|TRBJ2-2|TRBV7-8
TGTGCCAGCAGCTTAATAGCGGGAGGGTTCGGCGGGGAGCTGTTTTTT
CASSLIAGGFGGELFF
>TRBD1|NA|TRBJ2-2|TRBV7-9
TGTGCCAGCAGCTTAGTCGGACAGGGTCACGGGGAGCTGTTTTTT
CASSLVGQGHGELFF